Presented here are 15 T cell receptor beta chains from one specimen sequenced in a study of metastatic and nonmetastatic thyroid tumors. TCRdb re-called clones from the PCR reads using MiXCR. The sample gives roughly 55,000 clones, around 16% of which show up once; about 8.4% is in the top ten. Nobody among the patients had been given any treatment before thyroid surgery. The sample consisted of blood. The receptors here all came from a male donor with papillary thyroid cancer or a benign thyroid nodule (not recorded which). Some clones in this sample may be carry-over from other donors' samples.

This clone was observed a few times. This may be a read error, as it is one base from a much larger clone. This chain uses TRBV10-2 with TRBJ1-4, with D uncertain. The CDR3 contains 11 residues. Germline CDR1 reads WSHSY; CDR2 reads SAAADI. The CDR3 reads CSSSDGEKLFF. Here the CDR3 DNA reads TGCTCCAGCAGTGACGGGGAAAAACTGTTTTTT.

This clone was seen many times. The V and J genes are TRBV2 and TRBJ2-3; the D call may be TRBD1 or TRBD2 (6 bases each). Germline CDR1 SNHLY, CDR2 FYNNEI. Trimming cost V 7 bases and J 0 bases, with 11 bases left between them. This CDR3 has 14 amino acids. The chain's CDR3 is CASKGGASTDTQYF. For the CDR3, the DNA is TGTGCCAGCAAGGGGGGCGCCAGCACAGATACGCAGTATTTT. The full variable domain, rest sourced from reference TRBV2 and TRBJ2-3, is EPEVTQTPSHQVTQMGQEVILRCVPISNHLYFYWYRQILGQKVEFLVSFYNNEISEKSEIFDDQFSVERPDGSNFTLKIRSTKLEDSAMYFCASKGGASTDTQYFGPGTRLTVL.

At least ten counts were recorded for this clone. The V gene is TRBV25-1, the J gene TRBJ2-7, with 7 bases matching TRBD1. Germline CDR1 reads MGHDK; CDR2 reads SYGVNS. Trimming at V came to 2 bases and at J to 5 bases, leaving 6 bases not matched to a gene. This CDR3 spans 14 amino acids. CDR3 DNA sequence: TGTGCCAGCAGTGAACCCCGGGACAGCAACGAGCAGTACGTC. Translation gives CASSEPRDSNEQYV.

The sample holds a few counts of this clone. At one of its ends the junction is not consistent with the germline gene, which may arise from a read error. The identical CDR3 is also encoded by other nucleotide sequences in the sample. V usage is TRBV29-1 and J usage is TRBJ1-4; D is uncertain. From germline, CDR1 is SQVTM and CDR2 ANQGSEA. The CDR3 has 14 residues. For the CDR3, the DNA is TGCAGCGTTGAAGGTTTGGGAGGCAATGAAAAACTTTTTTTT. Encoded protein: CSVEGLGGNEKLFF.

This clone has at least ten counts. The V and J genes are TRBV6-1 and TRBJ2-7; TRBD2 is a possible D gene (5 bases). From germline, CDR1 is MNHNS and CDR2 SASEGT. The CDR3 loop spans 14 amino acids. V shed 7 bases and J shed 6 bases, with 19 bases lying between them. The chain's CDR3 is CASKAGLQALEQYF. The CDR3 DNA is TGTGCCAGCAAGGCGGGTCTCCAAGCCCTCGAGCAGTACTTC.

The V and J genes are TRBV3-1 and TRBJ2-7; 8 bases line up with TRBD2. Trimming cost V 4 bases and J 10 bases; bases outside gene matches: 9. The CDR3 runs to 13 residues. Germline V gene lookup returns CDR1 LGHDT and CDR2 YNNKEL (reference sequence). CDR3 sequence: CASSRVTSADQYV. CDR3 sequence (DNA): TGTGCCAGCAGCCGAGTGACTAGCGCCGATCAGTACGTC.

The chain employs TRBV11-2 and TRBJ2-7, with 11 bases lining up with TRBD2. CDR3 length: 14 amino acids. Per the germline V gene, CDR1 is SGHAT and CDR2 is FQNNGV. With V trimmed by 5 bases and J by 5 bases, 5 bases remained unmatched. The CDR3 nucleotides are TGTGCCAGCAGCCTAGCGGGAGGAGTTCACGAGCAGTACTTC. Translating gives CASSLAGGVHEQYF.

Comments on this clone: One base away lies a much larger clone, so this may be a sequencing read error. CDR3 nucleotide sequence: TGTGCCAGCTCACAGTCGACTGGCGGGATAGATACGCAGTATTTT. Translated: CASSQSTGGIDTQYF. This chain uses TRBV18 with TRBJ2-3, with D perhaps matching TRBD2 (6 bases). The CDR3 runs 15 residues. The germline V gene encodes CDR1 KGHSH and CDR2 LQKENI. V lost 4 bases and J 5 bases, leaving 16 bases between the germline ends.

This clone was counted ten times or more. The chain is built from TRBV12-3 or TRBV12-4 and TRBJ2-5; maybe TRBD1 (5 bases). Trimming cost V 8 bases and J 3 bases, with 22 bases left between them. The CDR3 runs 16 residues. The CDR3 reads CASRRFGAANEETQYF. The CDR3 DNA reads TGTGCCAGCCGCCGGTTTGGGGCAGCCAACGAAGAGACCCAGTACTTC.

This clone was found many times. V is TRBV12-3 or TRBV12-4 and J is TRBJ2-5; a weak D match, TRBD2 (5 bases). V was shortened by 5 bases and J by 7 bases, with 11 bases between the two germline ends. The CDR3 consists of 12 residues. In DNA, the CDR3 is TGTGCCAGCAGTCCACAAGAGGGGACCCAGTACTTC. Its protein product is CASSPQEGTQYF.

The chain joins TRBV5-8 to TRBJ1-1; D not resolved. V was shortened by 7 bases and J by 1 base, with 5 bases between the two germline ends. The CDR3 has 11 residues. Germline CDR1 is SGHTS and CDR2 is YDEGEE. The CDR3 loop is CASQQNTEAFF. CDR3 coding DNA: TGTGCCAGCCAGCAGAACACTGAAGCTTTCTTT.

This clone was found many times. This chain uses TRBV28 with TRBJ1-2; perhaps TRBD1 as D (5 bases). Deletions cut 6 bases from V and 4 bases from J, with 15 bases between. Germline CDR1 and CDR2: MDHEN and SYDVKM. The CDR3 has 14 residues. The CDR3 DNA follows: TGTGCCAGCAGCCTGGGGACGGTGATCTATGGCTACACCTTC. Its protein product is CASSLGTVIYGYTF.

On this clone: A much larger clone sits a single nucleotide away, making a read error possible. The gene calls are TRBV9 and TRBJ1-1; TRBD1 matches at 7 bases. The trim removed 3 bases at V and 6 bases at J, leaving 5 bases unmatched. The CDR3 covers 13 residues. Germline CDR1 and CDR2: SGDLS and YYNGEE. The chain's CDR3 is CASSAGGVSEAFF. As DNA, the CDR3 is TGTGCCAGCAGCGCAGGGGGGGTCTCTGAAGCTTTCTTT.

This chain uses TRBV5-1 with TRBJ2-6; 7 nucleotides agree with TRBD1. Unmatched junction bases numbered 4, after V lost 2 bases and J lost 2 bases. This CDR3 is 16 amino acids long. Germline CDR1 SGHRS, CDR2 YFSETQ. The CDR3 region has the DNA TGCGCCAGCAGCTTACAGGGGAACGCTGGGGCCAACGTCCTGACTTTC. Its translation: CASSLQGNAGANVLTF.

This clone has at least ten counts. The V and J genes are TRBV6-6 and TRBJ1-2; unclear D gene. Trimming cost V 2 bases and J 0 bases, with 10 bases left between them. CDR1 is MNHNY, CDR2 SVGAGI, per germline (reference sequence). The CDR3 is 15 residues long. The CDR3: CASSYVAAANYGYTF. In nucleotides, the CDR3 is TGTGCCAGCAGTTACGTCGCAGCAGCTAACTATGGCTACACCTTC.